Listed below are T cell receptor beta chains from one sample, sequenced in a study of blood T cell repertoires in COVID-19. The protocol was immunoSEQ multiplex PCR, while the TCRdb copy is restricted to in-frame clones and leaves out a portion. The sample has 65,000 to 90,000 clones, around 83% seen once. Sequenced material: peripheral blood. Source of these receptors: a woman in her fifties or sixties with acute or convalescent COVID-19. CDR3s include the opening cysteine and the closing phenylalanine or tryptophan. D genes are given only for firm matches. Part of the rows lack a size; the others show once, few, many or a class for expanded clones.

d_gene	v_gene	abundance	j_gene	CDR3aa	CDR3nt
TRBD2	TRBV2	.	TRBJ2-3	CASRAGGFTDTQYF	TGTGCCAGCAGGGCGGGGGGCTTCACAGATACGCAGTATTTT
.	TRBV18	.	TRBJ1-2	CASSLDSDGYTF	TGTGCCAGCTCCCTTGACAGCGATGGCTACACCTTC
.	TRBV10-3	.	TRBJ1-2	CAISETLPGGYTF	TGTGCCATCAGTGAAACGTTACCAGGTGGCTACACCTTC
.	TRBV5-6	few	TRBJ1-2	CASSLAEKQALRNGYTF	TGTGCCAGCAGCTTGGCGGAAAAACAGGCCCTGAGGAATGGCTACACCTTC
TRBD1	TRBV3-1/TRBV3-2	few	TRBJ1-5	CASSPGTGGQPQHF	TGTGCCAGCAGCCCCGGGACAGGGGGTCAGCCCCAGCATTTT
.	TRBV5-5	.	TRBJ1-5	CASSLDDTRNQPQHF	TGTGCCAGCAGCTTGGACGACACGCGCAATCAGCCCCAGCATTTT
.	TRBV5-1	.	TRBJ2-2	CASSLGQTNTGELFF	TGCGCCAGCAGCTTGGGGCAGACGAACACCGGGGAGCTGTTTTTT
.	TRBV10-3	.	TRBJ1-4	CAIKGGAANEKLFF	TGTGCCATCAAGGGGGGGGCCGCTAATGAAAAACTGTTTTTT
TRBD2	TRBV10-3	.	TRBJ2-1	CAINEAGPGNEQFF	TGTGCCATCAATGAAGCGGGGCCGGGGAATGAGCAGTTCTTC
.	TRBV6-5	.	TRBJ1-6	CASSLRSYNSPLHF	TGTGCCAGCAGCCTCCGCTCCTATAATTCACCCCTCCACTTT
.	TRBV29-1	.	TRBJ1-2	CSVDPQGNYGYTF	TGCAGCGTTGATCCACAGGGTAACTATGGCTACACCTTC
.	TRBV25-1	.	TRBJ1-2	CASSETGFRYGYTF	TGTGCCAGCAGTGAGACAGGCTTTCGCTATGGCTACACCTTC
TRBD2	TRBV10-3	once	TRBJ2-2	CAISTSGGADTGELFF	TGTGCCATCAGTACTAGCGGGGGGGCGGACACCGGGGAGCTGTTTTTT
TRBD1	TRBV7-9	.	TRBJ2-5	CASRHTTGGAETQYF	TGTGCCAGCAGGCACACGACAGGGGGCGCGGAGACCCAGTACTTC
.	TRBV6-7	.	TRBJ2-7	CASSYDGRSSYEQYF	TGTGCCAGCAGTTACGATGGGCGAAGCTCCTACGAGCAGTACTTC
.	TRBV14	.	TRBJ2-1	CASSQERGNEQFF	TGTGCCAGCAGCCAAGAACGGGGCAATGAGCAGTTCTTC
TRBD1	TRBV6-5	.	TRBJ1-2	CASSDTGAPGGYTF	TGTGCCAGCAGCGATACAGGGGCTCCGGGTGGCTACACCTTC
.	TRBV24-1	.	TRBJ2-1	CATSPGQGLMDEQFF	TGTGCCACCAGCCCGGGACAAGGGTTAATGGATGAGCAGTTCTTC
.	TRBV7-9	.	TRBJ1-1	CASSRQGIGTEAFF	TGTGCCAGCAGCCGGCAGGGGATCGGCACTGAAGCTTTCTTT
.	TRBV6-2/TRBV6-3	.	TRBJ1-5	CASSSHKGQSNQPQHF	TGTGCCAGCAGCTCCCATAAGGGACAAAGCAATCAGCCCCAGCATTTT
.	TRBV24-1	.	TRBJ2-1	CATSALRGGDSYNEQFF	TGTGCCACCAGTGCCCTGAGGGGGGGGGACTCCTACAATGAGCAGTTCTTC
.	TRBV7-2	.	TRBJ1-3	CASSLGLSSSGNTIYF	TGTGCCAGCAGCTTAGGTCTTTCGAGCTCTGGAAACACCATATATTTT
.	TRBV5-5	.	TRBJ1-1	CASSLEPSRQWAFF	TGTGCCAGCAGCTTGGAACCGTCCAGACAGTGGGCTTTCTTT
TRBD1	TRBV9	.	TRBJ1-1	CASSPGGKGTEAFF	TGTGCCAGCAGCCCAGGGGGGAAAGGGACTGAAGCTTTCTTT
TRBD1	TRBV10-1	.	TRBJ1-5	CASSSTGKQPQHF	TGCGCCAGCTCCTCGACAGGGAAACAGCCCCAGCATTTT
.	TRBV27	few	TRBJ1-2	CASSLRFQGSGYTF	TGTGCCAGCAGTCTCCGTTTTCAGGGTTCTGGCTACACCTTC
.	TRBV7-2	.	TRBJ1-5	CASSPDRYTGNNQPQHF	TGTGCCAGCAGCCCCGACCGGTATACAGGTAACAATCAGCCCCAGCATTTT
.	TRBV29-1	once	TRBJ1-1	CSVDTGFF	TGCAGCGTTGATACGGGGTTCTTT
.	TRBV5-1	.	TRBJ1-1	CASSLDGGGAEAFF	TGCGCCAGCAGCTTAGATGGGGGAGGGGCTGAAGCTTTCTTT
.	TRBV5-6	.	TRBJ1-2	CASSPAGRGGYTF	TGTGCCAGCAGCCCCGCCGGTAGGGGTGGCTACACCTTC
.	TRBV5-5	.	TRBJ2-4	CASSPRTDQVDQYF	TGTGCCAGCAGCCCGAGGACAGACCAAGTTGATCAGTACTTC
.	TRBV21-1	.	TRBJ2-5	CASSRPGHSEETQYF	TGTGCCAGCAGCAGGCCGGGACACTCCGAAGAGACCCAGTACTTC
TRBD1	TRBV5-1	few	TRBJ2-1	CASSLGDREVSEQFF	TGCGCCAGCAGCTTAGGGGACAGGGAGGTTAGTGAGCAGTTCTTC
TRBD1	TRBV6-5	.	TRBJ1-3	CASSPPGQAGNTIYF	TGTGCCAGCAGTCCACCGGGACAGGCAGGAAACACCATATATTTT
.	TRBV3-1/TRBV3-2	few	TRBJ2-7	CASSQLASSYEQYF	TGTGCCAGCAGCCAGCTCGCTAGCTCATACGAGCAGTACTTC
TRBD1	TRBV4-1	.	TRBJ1-2	CASSPGQAIPNYGYTF	TGCGCCAGCAGCCCCGGACAGGCCATTCCTAACTATGGCTACACCTTC
TRBD1	TRBV9	.	TRBJ1-4	CASSARGQREKLFF	TGTGCCAGCAGCGCCAGGGGGCAACGGGAAAAACTGTTTTTT
TRBD1	TRBV12-3/TRBV12-4	.	TRBJ1-1	CASRRQGNTEAFF	TGTGCCAGCAGGAGACAGGGGAACACTGAAGCTTTCTTT
TRBD1	TRBV27	.	TRBJ1-2	CASSSESRGRKYGYTF	TGTGCCAGCAGTTCAGAGAGCAGGGGGCGCAAGTATGGCTACACCTTC
.	TRBV19	.	TRBJ2-7	CASSITTESYEQYF	TGTGCCAGTAGTATCACGACAGAATCCTACGAGCAGTACTTC
TRBD1	TRBV6-5	.	TRBJ1-4	CASSRTGSNEKLFF	TGTGCCAGCAGCCGGACAGGGTCTAATGAAAAACTGTTTTTT
.	TRBV30	once	TRBJ1-1	CAWSHSQGIAEAFF	TGTGCCTGGAGTCACAGCCAGGGGATAGCTGAAGCTTTCTTT
TRBD1	TRBV11-2	.	TRBJ2-7	CASRLLLDRGKEQYF	TGTGCCAGCAGACTACTGCTGGACAGGGGAAAAGAGCAGTACTTC
TRBD1	TRBV24-1	.	TRBJ2-1	CATSDSGTGKSNEQFF	TGTGCCACCAGTGACTCCGGGACAGGCAAGTCCAATGAGCAGTTCTTC
.	TRBV27	.	TRBJ2-2	CASSLSGRTGRSNTGELFF	TGTGCCAGCAGTTTATCGGGAAGAACCGGGAGATCGAACACCGGGGAGCTGTTTTTT
TRBD1	TRBV5-4	.	TRBJ1-3	CASSPATGVGNTIYF	TGTGCCAGCAGCCCCGCGACAGGGGTTGGAAACACCATATATTTT
TRBD1	TRBV6-6	.	TRBJ2-2	CASRGQGQTGELFF	TGTGCCAGCAGAGGACAGGGCCAAACCGGGGAGCTGTTTTTT
.	TRBV6-1	.	TRBJ1-1	CASSDRQVTRVNTEAFF	TGTGCCAGCAGTGACCGACAGGTTACGAGGGTGAACACTGAAGCTTTCTTT
.	TRBV18	.	TRBJ1-2	CASSPSSGEDGYTF	TGTGCCAGCTCACCTTCGAGCGGGGAGGATGGCTACACCTTC
.	TRBV7-9	.	TRBJ2-7	CASSPTAYEQYF	TGTGCCAGCAGCCCGACAGCCTACGAGCAGTACTTC
.	TRBV6-5	.	TRBJ1-5	CASRDAGNQPQHF	TGTGCCAGCAGAGACGCAGGGAACCAGCCCCAGCATTTT
.	TRBV6-4	.	TRBJ1-1	CASRIHPGGEAEAFF	TGTGCCAGCCGTATTCATCCGGGGGGGGAGGCTGAAGCTTTCTTT
.	TRBV2	.	TRBJ1-6	CASSNLNNSPLHF	TGTGCCAGCAGCAACCTAAATAATTCACCCCTCCACTTT